The 18 T cell receptor beta chains below come from one sample, sequenced in a study of Graves' ophthalmopathy and Graves' hyperthyroidism. RNA served as the template for amplifying TCR beta CDR3 regions. RT-PCR in the first round used HTBI primers; a second-round multiplex PCR followed. TCRdb fed the multiplex PCR reads into MiXCR, producing one record per CDR3 protein. This table holds roughly 51,000 distinct CDR3 sequences, around half found once. Sequencing was done on a sample of peripheral blood. The receptors stem from an adult man with Graves' ophthalmopathy.

This clonotype was counted many times. The chain is built from TRBV4-1 and TRBJ1-1; D is possibly TRBD1 (6 bases). Per germline, CDR1 MGHRA and CDR2 YSYEKL. The V gene lost 5 bases and the J gene lost 1 base, with 17 bases spanning the gap. The CDR3 has 16 amino acids. The CDR3 nucleotides are TGCGCCAGCAGCTCTATCTTGGACAGAAAGAACACTGAAGCTTTCTTT. Translated: CASSSILDRKNTEAFF.

This clonotype was found many times. This sequence joins TRBV2 and TRBJ1-4; D might be TRBD1 (6 bases). Trimming took 4 bases from V and 3 from J, leaving 12 bases between them. CDR3 length equals 15 residues. CDR1 is SNHLY and CDR2 is FYNNEI in the germline V gene. The CDR3 is CASSAGRGPNEKLFF. The CDR3 DNA reads TGTGCCAGCAGTGCCGGGCGGGGGCCTAATGAAAAACTGTTTTTT.

This clonotype showed up just a few times. CDR3 region: CSPYGRSHEQFF. CDR3 coding DNA: TGCAGTCCCTACGGGAGAAGCCATGAGCAGTTCTTC. V is TRBV20-1 and J is TRBJ2-1, with D possibly matching TRBD2 (6 bases). Looked up from germline, CDR1 is DFQATT and CDR2 is SNEGSKA (reference sequence). CDR3 length: 12 amino acids. Deletions cut 8 bases from V and 8 bases from J, with 16 bases between.

In this sample, this clonotype turned up a few times. This chain uses TRBV29-1 with TRBJ2-5, with unresolved D. V lost 4 bases to trimming and J lost 4 bases, with 10 bases between them. CDR3 length: 12 residues. Germline-derived CDR1 and CDR2 are SQVTM and ANQGSEA. In nucleotides, the CDR3 is TGCAGCGTTGTCACCTATGGAGAGACCCAGTACTTC. Protein product: CSVVTYGETQYF.

This rearrangement joins TRBV19 to TRBJ1-2; a possible D gene is TRBD1 (5 bases). V was trimmed by 6 bases and J by 7 bases, leaving 18 bases between them. The CDR3 has 14 amino acids. CDR1 is LNHDA and CDR2 is SQIVND in the germline V gene (reference sequence). DNA for the CDR3: TGTGCCAGTAGGATGCGGAGCGGGGCAGGTGGCTACACCTTC. Translation: CASRMRSGAGGYTF. Full variable domain (missing parts from reference TRBV19 and TRBJ1-2): DGGITQSPKYLFRKEGQNVTLSCEQNLNHDAMYWYRQDPGQGLRLIYYSQIVNDFQKGDIAEGYSVSREKKESFPLTVTSAQKNPTAFYLCASRMRSGAGGYTFGSGTRLTVV.

This clonotype is labeled medium-sized (0.01 to 0.1%). V is TRBV15 and J is TRBJ2-7; tentatively, D is TRBD2 (6 bases). CDR3 length: 16 amino acids. Germline assignment: CDR1 LNHNV and CDR2 YYDKDF (reference sequence). The V end was cut by 0 bases, the J end by 4 bases, with 16 bases between. CDR3: CATSREGGGSGYEQYF. The CDR3 DNA sequence: TGTGCCACCAGCAGAGAGGGGGGAGGTAGTGGTTACGAGCAGTACTTC.

V usage is TRBV25-1 and J usage is TRBJ1-4, with D perhaps matching TRBD1 (6 bases). Per the germline V gene, CDR1 is MGHDK and CDR2 is SYGVNS. The CDR3 contains 13 residues. V lost 2 bases, J lost 8 bases, and 9 bases lay in between. CDR3 region: CASSEGGEEKLFF. The CDR3 nucleotides read TGTGCCAGCAGTGAAGGGGGCGAGGAAAAACTGTTTTTT.

By share, this clonotype ranks as medium-sized. The chain links TRBV29-1 to TRBJ2-5; maybe TRBD1 (5 bases). The V gene's germline CDR1 is SQVTM and CDR2 ANQGSEA. The V and J ends lost 4 bases and 4 bases respectively, with 10 bases between them. The CDR3 totals 12 residues. The CDR3 DNA sequence: TGCAGCGTTGTTTTAGGGGCAGAGACCCAGTACTTC. Translating gives CSVVLGAETQYF.

V gene TRBV9 combines with J gene TRBJ2-7; TRBD2 might be the D (6 bases). The CDR3 is made up of 12 amino acids. Germline loops: CDR1 SGDLS, CDR2 YYNGEE. V shed 10 bases and J shed 2 bases, with 13 bases lying between them. The CDR3 DNA sequence: TGTGCCCCTAGCGATGAAACCTACGAGCAGTACTTC. Encoded protein: CAPSDETYEQYF.

The chain combines TRBV20-1 with TRBJ2-3; TRBD2 aligns across 14 bases. The CDR3 spans 14 residues. CDR1 DFQATT and CDR2 SNEGSKA come from the germline V gene (reference sequence). After removal of 6 bases from V and 3 bases from J, the junction contained 2 bases not matched to a gene. This CDR3 reads CSAGTSGSTDTQYF. In DNA form, the CDR3 reads TGCAGTGCCGGGACTAGCGGGAGTACAGATACGCAGTATTTT.

This clonotype occurred many times. This chain links TRBV4-1 with TRBJ2-7, with D uncertain. The length of the CDR3 is 14 residues. CDR1 is MGHRA, CDR2 YSYEKL, per germline. V dropped 3 bases and J dropped 3 bases, with 12 bases sitting between them. DNA of the CDR3: TGCGCCAGCAGCCACCCCGCCAAACACTACGAGCAGTACTTC. Its translation is CASSHPAKHYEQYF.

This clonotype was recorded many times. The V and J genes are TRBV10-1 and TRBJ2-1; no definite D call. The CDR3 has 15 residues. Deletions cut 4 bases from V and 0 bases from J, with 10 bases between. Germline V lookup: CDR1 WNHNN, CDR2 SYGVQD (reference sequence). CDR3 DNA sequence: TGCGCCAGCAGTGCCCTCGGAAGCTCCTACAATGAGCAGTTCTTC. Translation gives CASSALGSSYNEQFF.

This clonotype appeared once. Its ends do not fully match the called genes, so a read error is possible. The chain combines TRBV7-3 with TRBJ2-7, with 8 bases that match TRBD1. Germline CDR1 SGHTA, CDR2 FQGTGA. The CDR3 loop spans 13 amino acids. CDR3 residues: CASGLAGGNEQYF. The CDR3, as DNA: TGTGCCAGCGGCTTAGCAGGGGGCAACGAGCAGTACTTC.

About this clonotype itself: Since a much larger clone is just one base distant, this may be a read error. The rearrangement links TRBV10-3 to TRBJ2-1; 12 nucleotides line up with TRBD2. The CDR3 runs 15 residues. Germline V gene data show CDR1 as ENHRY and CDR2 as SYGVKD. With 11 bases clipped from V and 10 bases from J, the junction kept 15 bases outside the gene matches. DNA of the CDR3: TGTGCCCGCAGTTACCCTAGCGGGGGGGCCCGGGAGCAGTTCTTC. This sequence encodes CARSYPSGGAREQFF.

Many counts were recorded for this clonotype. The chain is built from TRBV5-1 and TRBJ2-3; D call uncertain. This CDR3 has 14 amino acids. Trimming removed 2 bases from V and 0 bases from J, with 7 bases in between. Germline CDR1 reads SGHRS; CDR2 reads YFSETQ. The CDR3: CASSFDRSTDTQYF. CDR3 DNA sequence: TGCGCCAGCAGCTTCGACCGTAGCACAGATACGCAGTATTTT.

The table lists this clonotype with a few counts. The J gene is TRBJ2-7, the V gene TRBV27, with unresolved D. This CDR3 spans 11 amino acids. CDR1 and CDR2 from the germline V gene are MNHEY and SMNVEV (reference sequence). V dropped 6 bases and J dropped 2 bases, with 5 bases sitting between them. CDR3 nucleotide sequence: TGTGCCAGCAGCAGCGCCTACGAGCAGTACTTC. Translated, it gives CASSSAYEQYF.

The sample holds many counts of this clonotype. V is TRBV5-4 and J is TRBJ2-2; TRBD2 matches 8 bases. V was clipped by 4 bases and J by 6 bases; unmatched bases: 5. In germline, CDR1 is SGHNT, CDR2 YYREEE (reference sequence). This CDR3 spans 14 amino acids. The CDR3 is CASSTPGRAGELFF. CDR3 in DNA: TGTGCCAGCAGCACCCCCGGGAGGGCCGGGGAGCTGTTTTTT.

This clonotype was seen ten or more times. The chain employs TRBV5-5 and TRBJ2-2; no clear D. V dropped 0 bases and J dropped 6 bases, with 12 bases sitting between them. Germline V gives CDR1 SGHKS, CDR2 YYEKEE (reference sequence). The CDR3 extends over 15 amino acids. The CDR3 region is CASSLASIIAGELFF. In DNA form, the CDR3 reads TGTGCCAGCAGCTTGGCCTCTATTATCGCCGGGGAGCTGTTTTTT.